This is a list of T cell receptor beta chains from one sample in a study of blood T cells in healthy people across ages. MiXCR, applied by TCRdb to the 5' RACE reads, yields one record per CDR3 protein. The table lists hundreds of thousands of distinct CDR3 sequences, roughly 31% of them singletons. What was sequenced was blood. Receptors were obtained from a woman aged 80 or older in good health. Both conserved end residues are part of each CDR3. The D gene is left open where the match is weak. Clone size is not always given. Where it is, it says once, few, many or a class for expanded clones.

J gene: TRBJ2-7; D gene: TRBD1; clone size: -; CDR3 length: 17; V gene: TRBV30; CDR3 DNA: TGTGCCTGGAGTGTGGTTTCCCGGACAGGGGCCTCCTACGAGCAGTACTTC; CDR3 protein: CAWSVVSRTGASYEQYF
J gene: TRBJ1-4; D gene: -; clone size: many; CDR3 length: 13; V gene: TRBV4-3; CDR3 DNA: TGCGCCAGCAGCCCGCGGGAGGGTGAAAAACTGTTTTTT; CDR3 protein: CASSPREGEKLFF
J gene: TRBJ2-1; D gene: -; clone size: -; CDR3 length: 12; V gene: TRBV27; CDR3 DNA: TGTGCCAGCAGTGGAGTGGGGGCAGGAGGGTTCTTC; CDR3 protein: CASSGVGAGGFF
J gene: TRBJ1-4; D gene: TRBD1; clone size: -; CDR3 length: 15; V gene: TRBV5-1; CDR3 DNA: TGCGCCAGCAGCTTGGGGACAGGACTTAATGAAAAACTGTTTTTT; CDR3 protein: CASSLGTGLNEKLFF
J gene: TRBJ2-3; D gene: -; clone size: -; CDR3 length: 14; V gene: TRBV27; CDR3 DNA: TGTGTCAGCCGCTTGAGCCGAAGCACAGATGCGCAGTATTTT; CDR3 protein: CVSRLSRSTDAQYF
J gene: TRBJ1-6; D gene: -; clone size: -; CDR3 length: 15; V gene: TRBV20-1; CDR3 DNA: TGCAGTGCTAGAGATCGAAGGTTAGGGGGATCACCCCTCCACTTT; CDR3 protein: CSARDRRLGGSPLHF
J gene: TRBJ1-4; D gene: -; clone size: many; CDR3 length: 13; V gene: TRBV20-1; CDR3 DNA: TGCAGTGCCGGGGGACTCCGGGATGAAAAACTGTTTTTT; CDR3 protein: CSAGGLRDEKLFF
J gene: TRBJ2-7; D gene: -; clone size: -; CDR3 length: 14; V gene: TRBV7-8; CDR3 DNA: TGTGCCAGCAGCCCCTATGGGTCCCGGGGCGAGCAGTACTTC; CDR3 protein: CASSPYGSRGEQYF
J gene: TRBJ2-3; D gene: TRBD2; clone size: once; CDR3 length: 15; V gene: TRBV12-3/TRBV12-4; CDR3 DNA: TGTGCCAGCAGTTTTGCGGGAGGGAGAGCAGATACGCAGTATTTT; CDR3 protein: CASSFAGGRADTQYF
J gene: TRBJ2-5; D gene: TRBD1; clone size: few; CDR3 length: 14; V gene: TRBV20-1; CDR3 DNA: TGCAGTGCTAGAAAAGGGACAGGGACGGGGGAGCAGTACTTC; CDR3 protein: CSARKGTGTGEQYF
J gene: TRBJ2-3; D gene: TRBD2; clone size: -; CDR3 length: 15; V gene: TRBV5-4; CDR3 DNA: TGTGCCAGCAGCAAGCGGGGGCCTAGCACAGATACGCAGTATTTT; CDR3 protein: CASSKRGPSTDTQYF
J gene: TRBJ2-5; D gene: -; clone size: many; CDR3 length: 15; V gene: TRBV5-1; CDR3 DNA: TGCGCCAGCAGCTTGGGGCAGGGACGCCAAGAGACCCAGTACTTC; CDR3 protein: CASSLGQGRQETQYF
J gene: TRBJ2-3; D gene: TRBD1; clone size: few; CDR3 length: 15; V gene: TRBV5-1; CDR3 DNA: TGCGCCGGCAGCCCGGGACAGATACGCACAGATACGCAGTATTTT; CDR3 protein: CAGSPGQIRTDTQYF
J gene: TRBJ1-6; D gene: -; clone size: -; CDR3 length: 17; V gene: TRBV14; CDR3 DNA: TGTGCCAGCAGCCAAGTGTGGTCGAGCTCCTATAATTCACCCCTCCACTTT; CDR3 protein: CASSQVWSSSYNSPLHF
J gene: TRBJ2-1; D gene: -; clone size: once; CDR3 length: 15; V gene: TRBV5-1; CDR3 DNA: TGCGCCAGCAGCCCAGGGCACTGGGGGTCCAATGAGCAGTTCTTC; CDR3 protein: CASSPGHWGSNEQFF
J gene: TRBJ2-5; D gene: -; clone size: -; CDR3 length: 16; V gene: TRBV14; CDR3 DNA: TGTGCCAGCAGCCAAGAGGTACTACCTTTAGCGGAGACCCAGTACTTC; CDR3 protein: CASSQEVLPLAETQYF
J gene: TRBJ2-7; D gene: TRBD2; clone size: -; CDR3 length: 15; V gene: TRBV20-1; CDR3 DNA: TGCAGTGCTAGGCAACTAGCGGGGGTCGGGAACGAGCAGTACTTC; CDR3 protein: CSARQLAGVGNEQYF
J gene: TRBJ2-3; D gene: TRBD2; clone size: few; CDR3 length: 17; V gene: TRBV7-2; CDR3 DNA: TGTGCCAGCAGCTTAGTCTCTCGCGGGGGACCAGGGGATACGCAGTATTTT; CDR3 protein: CASSLVSRGGPGDTQYF
J gene: TRBJ2-5; D gene: TRBD2; clone size: many; CDR3 length: 14; V gene: TRBV3-1; CDR3 DNA: TGTGCCAGCAGCCGAGGACTAGCGGAAGAGACCCAGTACTTC; CDR3 protein: CASSRGLAEETQYF
J gene: TRBJ2-7; D gene: -; clone size: many; CDR3 length: 14; V gene: TRBV20-1; CDR3 DNA: TGCAGTGCTAGTGATGAAGGTGGGCCCTACGAGCAGTACTTC; CDR3 protein: CSASDEGGPYEQYF
J gene: TRBJ2-5; D gene: TRBD2; clone size: -; CDR3 length: 15; V gene: TRBV6-6; CDR3 DNA: TGTGCCAGCAGACGAGCGGGGGGGCAGCCAGGGACCCAGTACTTC; CDR3 protein: CASRRAGGQPGTQYF
J gene: TRBJ2-5; D gene: -; clone size: many; CDR3 length: 13; V gene: TRBV20-1; CDR3 DNA: TGCAGTGCTAGACCCCCATGGGAAGAGACCCAGTACTTC; CDR3 protein: CSARPPWEETQYF
J gene: TRBJ2-3; D gene: -; clone size: -; CDR3 length: 15; V gene: TRBV12-3/TRBV12-4; CDR3 DNA: TGTGCCAGCAGTTTCACGAGAGGGAGAGCAGATACGGAGTATTTT; CDR3 protein: CASSFTRGRADTEYF
J gene: TRBJ1-1; D gene: -; clone size: -; CDR3 length: 15; V gene: TRBV12-3/TRBV12-4; CDR3 DNA: TGTGCCAGCATAAACGGACAGTCACTCAACACTGAAGCTTTCTTT; CDR3 protein: CASINGQSLNTEAFF
J gene: TRBJ1-5; D gene: -; clone size: -; CDR3 length: 14; V gene: TRBV4-2; CDR3 DNA: TGTGCCAGCAGCCAAGTTGGAGGGGAGACGCCCCAGCATTTT; CDR3 protein: CASSQVGGETPQHF
J gene: TRBJ2-3; D gene: TRBD2; clone size: many; CDR3 length: 17; V gene: TRBV5-1; CDR3 DNA: TGCGCCAGCAGCACGGGACTAGCGGGGATTCGCACAGATACGCAGTATTTT; CDR3 protein: CASSTGLAGIRTDTQYF
J gene: TRBJ2-3; D gene: TRBD2; clone size: many; CDR3 length: 15; V gene: TRBV20-1; CDR3 DNA: TGCAGTGCTTGCGGGACTAGCGGATTCACAGATACGCAGTATTTT; CDR3 protein: CSACGTSGFTDTQYF
J gene: TRBJ2-5; D gene: -; clone size: -; CDR3 length: 16; V gene: TRBV7-8; CDR3 DNA: TGTGCCAGCAGCCTAGGAGCGCGAGGGGTTAAAGAGACCCAGTACTTC; CDR3 protein: CASSLGARGVKETQYF
J gene: TRBJ1-4; D gene: TRBD1; clone size: many; CDR3 length: 17; V gene: TRBV6-5; CDR3 DNA: TGTGCCAGCAGTTACAATAGAGCGACAGGGGAAGACGGGAAACTGTTTTTT; CDR3 protein: CASSYNRATGEDGKLFF
J gene: TRBJ2-5; D gene: -; clone size: many; CDR3 length: 16; V gene: TRBV7-2; CDR3 DNA: TGTGCCAGCAGCCCCCAGGGACACGGGCTTGAAGAGACCCAGTACTTC; CDR3 protein: CASSPQGHGLEETQYF
J gene: TRBJ2-7; D gene: TRBD1; clone size: many; CDR3 length: 16; V gene: TRBV6-5; CDR3 DNA: TGTGCCAGCAGTTACTCGACCGGGACAGGGGGACGCGAGCAGTACTTC; CDR3 protein: CASSYSTGTGGREQYF
J gene: TRBJ2-3; D gene: -; clone size: many; CDR3 length: 16; V gene: TRBV6-5; CDR3 DNA: TGTGCCAGCAGGGTTTTCCAAGACAGGGACTTAGATACGCAGTATTTT; CDR3 protein: CASRVFQDRDLDTQYF
J gene: TRBJ2-3; D gene: -; clone size: many; CDR3 length: 15; V gene: TRBV5-4; CDR3 DNA: TGTGCCAGCAGCTTCCGGACCATCGCCACAGATACGCAGTATTTT; CDR3 protein: CASSFRTIATDTQYF
J gene: TRBJ2-1; D gene: TRBD2; clone size: once; CDR3 length: 15; V gene: TRBV7-8; CDR3 DNA: TGTACCAGCAGCTTAAGAGGCGGGGGGGCCTATGAGCAGTTCTTC; CDR3 protein: CTSSLRGGGAYEQFF
J gene: TRBJ2-7; D gene: TRBD1; clone size: -; CDR3 length: 15; V gene: TRBV28; CDR3 DNA: TGTGCCAGCAGTCCACCCGGGACAGGGAAGTACGAGCAGTACTTC; CDR3 protein: CASSPPGTGKYEQYF
J gene: TRBJ2-2; D gene: TRBD1; clone size: -; CDR3 length: 17; V gene: TRBV5-6; CDR3 DNA: TGTGCCAGCAGCTGGAAGTCGACAGGGAGCAACACCGGGGAGCTGTTTTTT; CDR3 protein: CASSWKSTGSNTGELFF
J gene: TRBJ1-3; D gene: -; clone size: -; CDR3 length: 15; V gene: TRBV7-2; CDR3 DNA: TGTGCCAGCAGCTCAGGGAGGGCCCAAGGAAACACCATATATTTT; CDR3 protein: CASSSGRAQGNTIYF
J gene: TRBJ2-1; D gene: -; clone size: many; CDR3 length: 15; V gene: TRBV5-1; CDR3 DNA: TGCGCCAGCAGCCCTCCCGGCCCCGGAGGCAATGAGCAGTTCTTC; CDR3 protein: CASSPPGPGGNEQFF
J gene: TRBJ1-2; D gene: -; clone size: many; CDR3 length: 13; V gene: TRBV20-1; CDR3 DNA: TGCAGTGCTAGAGGGCACAGGGTAGGCGGCTACACCTTC; CDR3 protein: CSARGHRVGGYTF
J gene: TRBJ2-1; D gene: -; clone size: many; CDR3 length: 14; V gene: TRBV6-5; CDR3 DNA: TGTGCCAGCAGATCAGGCCACTACGGCGATGAGCAGTTCTTC; CDR3 protein: CASRSGHYGDEQFF
J gene: TRBJ2-7; D gene: TRBD1; clone size: many; CDR3 length: 15; V gene: TRBV12-3/TRBV12-4; CDR3 DNA: TGTGCCAGCAGTTTAAATCAGGGGGCATCCTACGAGCAGTACTTC; CDR3 protein: CASSLNQGASYEQYF
J gene: TRBJ2-4; D gene: -; clone size: many; CDR3 length: 16; V gene: TRBV5-6; CDR3 DNA: TGTGCCAGCAGCTTGGACCCTCTCCGTGCCAAAAACATTCAGTACTTC; CDR3 protein: CASSLDPLRAKNIQYF
J gene: TRBJ2-1; D gene: TRBD2; clone size: many; CDR3 length: 14; V gene: TRBV5-1; CDR3 DNA: TGCGCCAGCGCCGGGGCTAGCGGGGGCTCTGAGCAGTTCTTC; CDR3 protein: CASAGASGGSEQFF
J gene: TRBJ1-1; D gene: TRBD1; clone size: -; CDR3 length: 16; V gene: TRBV7-9; CDR3 DNA: TGTGCCAGCAGAACCGGGACAGGGACTTCGAACACTGAAGCTTTCTTT; CDR3 protein: CASRTGTGTSNTEAFF
J gene: TRBJ2-5; D gene: TRBD1; clone size: -; CDR3 length: 13; V gene: TRBV3-1; CDR3 DNA: TGTGCCACGAGGACAGGGGACCGGGGGACCCAGTACTTC; CDR3 protein: CATRTGDRGTQYF
J gene: TRBJ2-7; D gene: TRBD1; clone size: many; CDR3 length: 15; V gene: TRBV6-6; CDR3 DNA: TGTGCCAGCAGTCCAGGGACAGGGCCGGGGGGCGAGCAGTACTTC; CDR3 protein: CASSPGTGPGGEQYF
J gene: TRBJ2-7; D gene: TRBD1; clone size: -; CDR3 length: 14; V gene: TRBV7-2; CDR3 DNA: TGTGCCAGCAGGTTGACAGGGTCGGACTACGAGCAGTACTTC; CDR3 protein: CASRLTGSDYEQYF
J gene: TRBJ1-1; D gene: -; clone size: many; CDR3 length: 16; V gene: TRBV20-1; CDR3 DNA: TGCAGTGCCCTTGACCGGACACGGCACATGAACACTGAAGCTTTCTTT; CDR3 protein: CSALDRTRHMNTEAFF
J gene: TRBJ2-5; D gene: -; clone size: many; CDR3 length: 15; V gene: TRBV7-6; CDR3 DNA: TGTGCCAGCAGCTCGCCGTTTGGCGCGGGAGAGACCCAGTACTTC; CDR3 protein: CASSSPFGAGETQYF
J gene: TRBJ1-1; D gene: -; clone size: many; CDR3 length: 11; V gene: TRBV5-6; CDR3 DNA: TGTGCCAGCAGCTTGGGCCCTGAAGCTTTCTTT; CDR3 protein: CASSLGPEAFF
J gene: TRBJ2-6; D gene: -; clone size: once; CDR3 length: 17; V gene: TRBV2; CDR3 DNA: TGTGCCAGCAGTGAACGGACAGCCTACTCTGGGGCCGACGTCCGGACTTTC; CDR3 protein: CASSERTAYSGADVRTF
J gene: TRBJ1-1; D gene: TRBD1; clone size: few; CDR3 length: 14; V gene: TRBV7-9; CDR3 DNA: TGTGCCAGCAGCCCCGGGACAGGGTCCACTGAAGCTTTCTTT; CDR3 protein: CASSPGTGSTEAFF
J gene: TRBJ2-7; D gene: -; clone size: few; CDR3 length: 17; V gene: TRBV20-1; CDR3 DNA: TGCAGTGCTAGAGATAAGGCGACGGCGGGGTGGGTTTACGAGCAGTACTTC; CDR3 protein: CSARDKATAGWVYEQYF
J gene: TRBJ2-3; D gene: TRBD2; clone size: -; CDR3 length: 21; V gene: TRBV3-1; CDR3 DNA: TGTGCCAGCAGCCGGGGCCGGGACATTAGGACTAGCGGGGGAGTCTCCTACGAGCAGTATTTT; CDR3 protein: CASSRGRDIRTSGGVSYEQYF
J gene: TRBJ1-2; D gene: -; clone size: many; CDR3 length: 13; V gene: TRBV6-2/TRBV6-3; CDR3 DNA: TGTGCCAGCAGTTACTCGGGGAGTAATGGCTACACCTTC; CDR3 protein: CASSYSGSNGYTF
J gene: TRBJ2-5; D gene: -; clone size: many; CDR3 length: 13; V gene: TRBV11-2; CDR3 DNA: TGTGCCAGCAGCAGGAGAGGGCAAGAGACCCAGTACTTC; CDR3 protein: CASSRRGQETQYF
J gene: TRBJ1-1; D gene: -; clone size: -; CDR3 length: 16; V gene: TRBV28; CDR3 DNA: TGTGCCAGCAGTCCGACGACGACAGCAATGAACACTGAAGCTTTCTTT; CDR3 protein: CASSPTTTAMNTEAFF